The 5 T cell receptor beta chains below were found in one sample sequenced in a study of OX40 agonist ivuxolimab in advanced cancers. Data came from immunoSEQ multiplex PCR; TCRdb stores just in-frame clones and leaves some out. The sample contains about 28,000 clones, around 82% of which appear only once. Specimen: CD4+ or CD8+ T cells sorted from blood, collected in a trial of the OX40 agonist ivuxolimab. These TCRs come from an adult with an advanced solid tumor such as melanoma, head and neck, liver or kidney cancer.

The chain recombines TRBV6-6 with TRBJ1-6; 7 nucleotides line up with TRBD1. This CDR3 spans 16 amino acids. V lost 0 bases, J lost 6 bases, and 5 bases stayed unmatched. CDR1 and CDR2 from the germline V gene are MNHNY and SVGAGI (reference sequence). The CDR3 spells CASSYSAGGGNSPLHF. CDR3 coding DNA: TGTGCCAGCAGTTACTCGGCAGGGGGTGGTAATTCACCCCTCCACTTT.

V and J are TRBV7-9 and TRBJ2-5; 7 bases fit TRBD2. The CDR3 spans 13 residues. V lost 11 bases and J lost 0; bases outside the gene matches: 6. CDR1 and CDR2 from the germline V gene are SEHNR and FQNEAQ (reference sequence). CDR3 in DNA: TGTGCCGGCGGGAGACTAGACCAAGAGACCCAGTACTTC. This sequence encodes CAGGRLDQETQYF.

This chain uses TRBV2 with TRBJ2-1, with TRBD2 matching over 9 bases. The CDR3 has 15 residues. Trimming took 6 bases from V and 0 from J; bases not matched to a gene: 3. CDR1 and CDR2 (germline): SNHLY, FYNNEI. For the CDR3, the DNA is TGTGCCAGCAGGGATAGCGGGAGCTCCTACAATGAGCAGTTCTTC. Protein: CASRDSGSSYNEQFF. Based on the CDR3 plus reference TRBV2 and TRBJ2-1, the full variable domain is EPEVTQTPSHQVTQMGQEVILRCVPISNHLYFYWYRQILGQKVEFLVSFYNNEISEKSEIFDDQFSVERPDGSNFTLKIRSTKLEDSAMYFCASRDSGSSYNEQFFGPGTRLTVL.

The chain links TRBV6-5 to TRBJ2-5; possible D gene TRBD2, 5 bases. This CDR3 has 11 residues. Germline CDR1 reads MNHEY; CDR2 reads SVGAGI. Trimming removed 10 bases at V and 5 bases at J, with 11 bases between. The CDR3 nucleotides read TGTGCCACCGAGGGCGGGGAGACCCAGTACTTC. Residues: CATEGGETQYF.

The chain joins TRBV2 to TRBJ2-3; D gene unclear. V was cut by 1 base and J by 2 bases, with 7 bases left in between. This CDR3 has 14 residues. Germline CDR1 and CDR2: SNHLY and FYNNEI. Here the CDR3 reads CASSEEGSTDTQYF. CDR3 in DNA: TGTGCCAGCAGTGAAGAGGGCTCCACAGATACGCAGTATTTT.